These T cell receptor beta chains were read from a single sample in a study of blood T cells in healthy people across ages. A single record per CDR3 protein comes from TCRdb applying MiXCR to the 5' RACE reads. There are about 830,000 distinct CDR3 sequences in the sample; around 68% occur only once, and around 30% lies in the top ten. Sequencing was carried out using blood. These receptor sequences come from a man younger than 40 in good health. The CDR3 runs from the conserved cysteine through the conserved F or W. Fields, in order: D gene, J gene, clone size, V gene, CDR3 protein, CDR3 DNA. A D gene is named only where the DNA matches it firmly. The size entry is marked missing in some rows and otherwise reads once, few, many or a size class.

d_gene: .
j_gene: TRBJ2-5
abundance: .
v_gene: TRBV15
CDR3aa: CATSRDPVGVAEEQETQYF
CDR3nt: TGTGCCACCAGCAGAGATCCCGTTGGAGTAGCGGAGGAACAAGAGACCCAGTACTTC

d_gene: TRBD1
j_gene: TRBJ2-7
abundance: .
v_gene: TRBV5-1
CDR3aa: CASSSLGQGAYNEQYF
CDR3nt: TGCGCCAGCAGCTCGCTGGGACAGGGGGCCTACAATGAGCAGTACTTC

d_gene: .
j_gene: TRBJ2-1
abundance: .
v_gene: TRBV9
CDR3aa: CASRSYRGGSYNEQFF
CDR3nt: TGTGCCAGCAGGTCGTATAGAGGAGGCTCCTACAATGAGCAGTTCTTC

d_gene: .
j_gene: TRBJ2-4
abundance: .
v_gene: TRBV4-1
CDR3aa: CASSQDNIQYF
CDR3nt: TGCGCCAGCAGCCAAGATAACATTCAGTACTTC

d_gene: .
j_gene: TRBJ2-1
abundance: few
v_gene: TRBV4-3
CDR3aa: CASSQERDEQFF
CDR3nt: TGCGCCAGCAGCCAAGAGCGGGATGAGCAGTTCTTC

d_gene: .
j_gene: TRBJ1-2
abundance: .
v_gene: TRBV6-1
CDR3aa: CASSEGVGNNYGYTF
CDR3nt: TGTGCCAGCAGTGAAGGAGTGGGGAACAACTATGGCTACACCTTC

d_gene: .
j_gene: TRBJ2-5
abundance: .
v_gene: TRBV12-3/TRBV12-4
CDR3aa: CASSVAGRETQYF
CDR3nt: TGTGCCAGCAGTGTTGCGGGTCGAGAGACCCAGTACTTC

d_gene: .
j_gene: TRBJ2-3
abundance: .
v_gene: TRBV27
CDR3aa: CASSFRRTDTQYF
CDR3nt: TGTGCCAGCAGTTTTCGTCGAACCGATACGCAGTATTTT

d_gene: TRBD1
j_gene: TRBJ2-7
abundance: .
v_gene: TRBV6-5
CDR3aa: CATQGASTEQYF
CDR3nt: TGTGCCACCCAGGGGGCTAGCACCGAGCAGTACTTC

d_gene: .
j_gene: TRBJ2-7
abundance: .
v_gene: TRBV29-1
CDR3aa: CTVILQSSYEQYF
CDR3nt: TGCACCGTCATACTACAGAGCTCCTACGAGCAGTACTTC

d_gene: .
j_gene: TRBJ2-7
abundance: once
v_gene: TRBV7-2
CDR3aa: CASSTGYGNYEQYF
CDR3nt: TGTGCCAGCAGCACGGGGTATGGGAACTACGAGCAGTACTTC

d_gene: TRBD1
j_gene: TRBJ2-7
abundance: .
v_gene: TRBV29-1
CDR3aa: CSVEDGVQGDYEQYF
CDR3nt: TGCAGCGTTGAAGATGGCGTACAGGGGGACTACGAGCAGTACTTC

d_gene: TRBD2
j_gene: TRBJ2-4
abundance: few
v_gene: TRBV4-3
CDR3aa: CASSQEATSGYMANIQYF
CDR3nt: TGCGCCAGCAGCCAAGAAGCGACTAGCGGGTATATGGCTAACATTCAGTACTTC

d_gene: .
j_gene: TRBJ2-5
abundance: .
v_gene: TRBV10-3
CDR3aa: CAISESLQETQYF
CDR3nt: TGTGCCATCAGTGAGAGTCTCCAAGAGACCCAGTACTTC

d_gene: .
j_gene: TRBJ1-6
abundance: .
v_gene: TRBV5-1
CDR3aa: CASSLRDELPNSPLHF
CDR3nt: TGCGCCAGCAGCTTAAGAGACGAACTGCCTAATTCACCCCTCCACTTT

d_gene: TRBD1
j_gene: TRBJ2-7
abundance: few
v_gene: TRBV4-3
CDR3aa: CASSQHPGQGGYEQYF
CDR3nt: TGCGCCAGCAGCCAACACCCGGGACAGGGGGGATACGAGCAGTACTTC

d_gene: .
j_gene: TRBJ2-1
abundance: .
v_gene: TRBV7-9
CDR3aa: CASTPSGVNNEQFF
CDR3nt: TGTGCCAGCACCCCTAGTGGGGTAAACAATGAGCAGTTCTTC

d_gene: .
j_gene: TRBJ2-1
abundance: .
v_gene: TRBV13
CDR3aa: CASSLERVGEQFF
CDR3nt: TGTGCCAGCAGCTTAGAGCGGGTGGGTGAGCAGTTCTTT

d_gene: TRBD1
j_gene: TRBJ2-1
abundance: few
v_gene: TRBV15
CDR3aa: CATSSLGQEQFF
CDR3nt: TGTGCCACCAGCAGCCTGGGACAGGAGCAGTTCTTC

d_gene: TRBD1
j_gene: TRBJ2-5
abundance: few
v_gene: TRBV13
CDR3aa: CASSFGTGGEETQYF
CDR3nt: TGTGCCAGCAGCTTCGGGACAGGGGGCGAAGAGACCCAGTACTTC

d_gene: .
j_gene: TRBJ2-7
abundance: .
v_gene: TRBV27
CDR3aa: CASSLSGRLYLGSYEQYF
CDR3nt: TGTGCCAGCAGTTTATCAGGACGGCTCTACCTGGGCTCCTACGAGCAGTACTTC

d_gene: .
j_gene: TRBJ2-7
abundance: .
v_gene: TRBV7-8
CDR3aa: CASSSFAGEQYF
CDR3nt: TGTGCCAGCAGCTCGTTCGCAGGCGAGCAGTACTTC

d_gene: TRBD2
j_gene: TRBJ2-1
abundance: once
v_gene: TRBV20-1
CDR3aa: CSALPGTSSDEQFF
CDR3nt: TGCAGTGCATTGCCGGGGACTAGCTCCGATGAGCAGTTCTTC

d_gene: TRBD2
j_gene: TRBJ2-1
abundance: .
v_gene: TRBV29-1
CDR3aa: CSVELRGGACNEQFF
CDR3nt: TGCAGCGTTGAACTTCGCGGGGGGGCCTGCAATGAGCAGTTCTTC

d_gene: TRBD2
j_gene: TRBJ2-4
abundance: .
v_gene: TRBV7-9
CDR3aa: CASSSRLAGGKNTQYF
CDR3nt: TGTGCCAGCAGCTCCCGACTAGCGGGGGGTAAAAACACTCAGTACTTC

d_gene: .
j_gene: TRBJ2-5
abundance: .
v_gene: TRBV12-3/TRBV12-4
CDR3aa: CASSLGARVTRPEQYF
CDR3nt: TGTGCCAGCAGTTTAGGGGCCAGGGTGACAAGGCCGGAGCAGTACTTC